One and the same sample provided the 21 T cell receptor beta chains below, sequenced in a study of shared clonotypes between healthy human individuals. Sequenced by immunoSEQ multiplex PCR; TCRdb stores in-frame clones only, minus some. This sample has roughly 2,500,000 clones; over 85% occur once, and the top ten carry around 0.4%. Material: naive CD4+ T cells from PBMCs. Subset of the sample: CD45RA+ positively selected. Source of these receptors: a man younger than 30 in good health. Some clones in this sample may be carry-over from other donors' samples.

The CDR3 reads CASSRRTYNEQFF. CDR3 sequence (DNA): TGTGCCAGCAGCCGGCGTACCTACAATGAGCAGTTCTTC. This chain uses TRBV9 with TRBJ2-1; no reliable D call. V gave up 4 bases and J gave up 2 bases, with 7 bases separating them. There are 13 residues in the CDR3. The germline V gene encodes CDR1 SGDLS and CDR2 YYNGEE.

The chain couples TRBV28 to TRBJ1-5, with no clear D. From germline, CDR1 is MDHEN and CDR2 SYDVKM. The CDR3 is 15 residues long. Trimming cost V 5 bases and J 1 base, with 12 bases left between them. The CDR3 DNA sequence: TGTGCCAGCAGTAGGCGGACCAGCAGCAATCAGCCCCAGCATTTT. Protein product: CASSRRTSSNQPQHF.

The rearrangement links TRBV9 to TRBJ2-2; 9 positions match TRBD1. V dropped 5 bases and J dropped 5; count of bases not matched to a gene: 7. This CDR3 has 15 amino acids. The germline CDR1 and CDR2 sequences are SGDLS and YYNGEE. CDR3 coding DNA: TGTGCCAGCAGGCGTGAGACAGGGGGGACCGGGGAGCTGTTTTTT. It encodes CASRRETGGTGELFF.

The chain employs TRBV7-9 and TRBJ1-4, with a possible D match to TRBD1 (5 bases). This CDR3 is 16 amino acids long. Germline lookup yields CDR1 SEHNR and CDR2 FQNEAQ (reference sequence). Trimming cost V 5 bases and J 4 bases, with 17 bases left between them. The CDR3 nucleotides are TGTGCCAGCAGCGCGGGGTGGGGCCAGCTTAATGAAAAACTGTTTTTT. As protein: CASSAGWGQLNEKLFF.

V usage is TRBV5-6 and J usage is TRBJ1-4; D not resolved. Trimming pared 0 bases from V and 4 bases from J, leaving 13 bases between. CDR1 SGHDT and CDR2 YYEEEE come from the germline V gene. The CDR3 spans 16 residues. In nucleotides, the CDR3 is TGTGCCAGCAGCTTGGAATCCGGAGAAGTTAATGAAAAACTGTTTTTT. Protein sequence: CASSLESGEVNEKLFF.

The chain employs TRBV28 and TRBJ2-7; TRBD1 matches at 7 bases. The germline gives CDR1 MDHEN, CDR2 SYDVKM. V lost 6 bases to trimming and J lost 0 bases; unmatched junction nucleotides: 8. The CDR3 extends over 15 amino acids. The CDR3 loop reads CASSSGTVGSYEQYF. The DNA for the CDR3 is TGTGCCAGCAGCTCAGGGACAGTGGGCTCCTACGAGCAGTACTTC. The full variable domain, rest sourced from reference TRBV28 and TRBJ2-7, is DVKVTQSSRYLVKRTGEKVFLECVQDMDHENMFWYRQDPGLGLRLIYFSYDVKMKEKGDIPEGYSVSREKKERFSLILESASTNQTSMYLCASSSGTVGSYEQYFGPGTRLTVT.

This chain uses TRBV27 with TRBJ2-2; 9 bases align to TRBD1. The CDR3 spans 14 residues. Germline loops: CDR1 MNHEY, CDR2 SMNVEV (reference sequence). J gave up 5 bases and V 5 bases, and 3 bases lay outside the gene matches. DNA for the CDR3: TGTGCCAGCAGTGTGACAGGGGGGACCGGGGAGCTGTTTTTT. Its protein is CASSVTGGTGELFF.

This chain uses TRBV28 with TRBJ2-7, with unresolved D. The J call may be wrong; the DNA end is better matched by TRBJ2-1. Germline V CDR1 and CDR2: MDHEN, SYDVKM. The CDR3 totals 15 residues. CDR3 region: CASSLVPGPSYEQFF. The CDR3, as DNA: TGTGCCAGCAGTTTAGTCCCCGGCCCTTCCTACGAGCAGTTCTTC.

The chain uses TRBV7-2 and TRBJ1-1, with a weak D call TRBD1 (5 bases). The germline CDR1 and CDR2 sequences are SGHTA and FQGNSA. This CDR3 has 14 residues. V dropped 5 bases and J dropped 1 base, with 11 bases sitting between them. Here the CDR3 DNA reads TGTGCCAGCAGCCCGCTTAGGGGGAACACTGAAGCTTTCTTT. Translated: CASSPLRGNTEAFF.

The chain carries TRBV19 and TRBJ1-5, with D maybe TRBD1 (6 bases). The V gene's germline CDR1 is LNHDA and CDR2 SQIVND (reference sequence). The V end lost 3 bases, the J end lost 5 bases, and 17 bases lay between the germline ends. The CDR3 is 16 residues long. The CDR3 coding sequence is TGTGCCAGTAGTATCCGGGAAGGGACATTTTATCAGCCCCAGCATTTT. Amino acid sequence: CASSIREGTFYQPQHF.

The rearrangement links TRBV9 to TRBJ2-1; 8 bases fit TRBD1. Germline CDR1 reads SGDLS; CDR2 reads YYNGEE. V shed 3 bases and J 7 bases; nucleotides not matched to a gene: 18. This CDR3 has 18 residues. In DNA form, the CDR3 reads TGTGCCAGCAGCGCCCAGACAGGGACAGGAGGGGTGGTGAATGAGCAGTTCTTC. Its translation: CASSAQTGTGGVVNEQFF.

The genes are TRBV30 and TRBJ2-7, with 10 bases matching TRBD1. CDR3 length: 17 amino acids. Germline lookup yields CDR1 GTSNPN and CDR2 SVGIG (reference sequence). V trimming: 1 base; J trimming: 2 bases; junction bases outside the gene matches: 11. The CDR3 loop reads CAWSGTSRDRGAYEQYF. DNA of the CDR3: TGTGCCTGGAGTGGTACCAGCCGGGACAGGGGAGCCTACGAGCAGTACTTC.

The chain couples TRBV2 to TRBJ2-5, with 7 positions matching TRBD2. V lost 7 bases to trimming and J lost 4 bases; unmatched junction nucleotides: 6. This CDR3 region has 13 residues. The germline gives CDR1 SNHLY, CDR2 FYNNEI. The CDR3 spells CASTRSGVETQYF. The CDR3 bases are TGTGCCAGCACCCGGAGCGGGGTAGAGACCCAGTACTTC.

This chain links TRBV6-6 with TRBJ2-1; D is perhaps TRBD1 (5 bases). CDR1 and CDR2 (germline): MNHNY, SVGAGI (reference sequence). The CDR3 length is 16 residues. With 5 bases removed from V and 2 bases from J, the gap between germline ends came to 16 bases. CDR3 region: CASSPLRQGAYNEQFF. The CDR3 bases are TGTGCCAGCAGTCCTCTGCGGCAGGGTGCCTACAATGAGCAGTTCTTC.

V is TRBV4-3 and J is TRBJ1-2; D unresolved. Germline-derived CDR1 and CDR2 are LGHNA and YSLEER. The V end lost 0 bases, the J end lost 8 bases, and 16 bases lay between the germline ends. This CDR3 has 15 amino acids. The CDR3 here is CASSQDPRGRSGYTF. Written as DNA, the CDR3 is TGCGCCAGCAGCCAAGACCCGCGAGGACGATCAGGCTACACCTTC.

The rearrangement joins TRBV6-6 to TRBJ2-2; D unclear. CDR1 and CDR2 (germline): MNHNY, SVGAGI (reference sequence). The CDR3 runs to 13 residues. Trimming shortened V by 7 bases and J by 1 base, and 7 bases separated the two germline ends. The CDR3 is CASTPGNTGELFF. The CDR3 coding sequence is TGTGCCAGCACCCCAGGGAACACCGGGGAGCTGTTTTTT.

This chain joins TRBV6-5 and TRBJ1-2; tentatively, D is TRBD1 (5 bases). The CDR3 is made up of 14 amino acids. Trimming cost V 4 bases and J 4 bases, with 13 bases left between them. Per the germline V gene, CDR1 is MNHEY and CDR2 is SVGAGI. CDR3 loop: CASSSGTFGYGYTF. CDR3 nucleotides: TGTGCCAGCAGTTCAGGGACCTTTGGCTATGGCTACACCTTC.

With respect to this clone: In the same sample, other DNA sequences code for this CDR3. V usage is TRBV6-5 and J usage is TRBJ2-7; a weak D match, TRBD1 (5 bases). The V end was cut by 6 bases, the J end by 1 base, with 13 bases between. This CDR3 is built from 14 residues. From germline, CDR1 is MNHEY and CDR2 SVGAGI. CDR3 nucleotide sequence: TGTGCCAGCAGCCCTCGCACAGGTTCCTACGAGCAGTACTTC. Translating gives CASSPRTGSYEQYF.

The chain employs TRBV11-2 and TRBJ1-2; maybe TRBD1 (6 bases). The length of the CDR3 is 15 residues. The V gene lost 5 bases and the J gene lost 2 bases, with 15 bases spanning the gap. The germline V gene has CDR1 SGHAT and CDR2 FQNNGV. CDR3: CASSLFSGANYGYTF. CDR3 sequence (DNA): TGTGCCAGCAGCCTATTTTCGGGGGCGAACTATGGCTACACCTTC.

The rearrangement joins TRBV10-3 to TRBJ2-6, with a tentative D call TRBD1 (6 bases). The CDR3 length is 17 residues. Trimming stripped 10 bases from V and 0 bases from J, with 19 bases between. Germline V gene data show CDR1 as ENHRY and CDR2 as SYGVKD. CDR3 sequence reads: CATNQGSQNSGANVLTF. In DNA, the CDR3 is TGTGCCACCAACCAGGGGTCTCAGAACTCTGGGGCCAACGTCCTGACTTTC.

The chain combines TRBV28 with TRBJ2-3, with TRBD1 matching over 8 bases. The germline gives CDR1 MDHEN, CDR2 SYDVKM. Losses at the gene ends were 5 bases for V and 2 bases for J; bases not matched to a gene: 6. The CDR3 spans 15 residues. The chain's CDR3 is CASSPGQGNTDTQYF. In DNA, the CDR3 is TGTGCCAGCAGTCCCGGACAGGGAAACACAGATACGCAGTATTTT.